The rows below give T cell receptor beta chains drawn from one sample of a study of blood T cell repertoires in COVID-19. Sequencing was performed with immunoSEQ multiplex PCR; in TCRdb, only in-frame clones are kept and a portion is missing. The table lists some 250,000 clones, over 80% of them singletons. The specimen was peripheral blood. These receptor sequences come from a young man who had recovered from COVID-19. Both conserved end residues are part of each CDR3. Fields, in order: V gene, J gene, D gene, clone size, CDR3 DNA, CDR3 protein. D genes are given only for firm matches. Some rows have no size entry. The others give once, few or many, or a class for an expanded clone.

V: TRBV18
J: TRBJ1-2
D: TRBD1
size: .
DNA: TGTGCCAGCCACGCTCCCGGGACAGGGAAGGATGGCTACACCTTC
CDR3: CASHAPGTGKDGYTF

V: TRBV6-5
J: TRBJ2-7
D: .
size: .
DNA: TGTGCCAGCACCCCGATGAGGGCCCCAGGAGACGAGCAGTACTTC
CDR3: CASTPMRAPGDEQYF

V: TRBV11-2
J: TRBJ2-7
D: TRBD1
size: .
DNA: TGTGCCAGCAGCTCAAAAGACGGGACAGGCTACGAGCAGTACTTC
CDR3: CASSSKDGTGYEQYF

V: TRBV2
J: TRBJ1-2
D: TRBD1
size: .
DNA: TGTGCCAGCAGAAGACAGGGGTCAACGAATAACTATGGCTACACCTTC
CDR3: CASRRQGSTNNYGYTF

V: TRBV7-2
J: TRBJ2-1
D: TRBD1
size: .
DNA: TGTGCCAGCAGCTTAAGGGACAGGGTCAACAATGAGCAGTTCTTC
CDR3: CASSLRDRVNNEQFF

V: TRBV3-1/TRBV3-2
J: TRBJ2-7
D: .
size: .
DNA: TGTGCCAGCAGCCAAGACCCTCAGGTTTACGAGCAGTACTTC
CDR3: CASSQDPQVYEQYF

V: TRBV7-8
J: TRBJ2-4
D: .
size: .
DNA: TGTGCCAGCAGCTCCCTCCCCGAGAAAAACATTCAGTACTTC
CDR3: CASSSLPEKNIQYF

V: TRBV4-1
J: TRBJ1-1
D: .
size: .
DNA: TGCGCCAGCAGCCAAGGGGGGGAAACTGAAGCTTTCTTT
CDR3: CASSQGGETEAFF

V: TRBV20-1
J: TRBJ1-2
D: .
size: .
DNA: TGCAGTGCTAGAAAACCGGGGGAGGACACCTTC
CDR3: CSARKPGEDTF

V: TRBV4-2
J: TRBJ1-1
D: .
size: .
DNA: TGTGCCAGCAGCCTCAACAGACGGTCAAACACTGAAGCTTTCTTT
CDR3: CASSLNRRSNTEAFF

V: TRBV7-2
J: TRBJ2-5
D: TRBD2
size: .
DNA: TGTGCCAGCAGCCCCCGGACTAGAGAGACCCAGTACTTC
CDR3: CASSPRTRETQYF

V: TRBV18
J: TRBJ1-2
D: .
size: .
DNA: TGTGCCAGCTCACAAACGGCAGGGGATGGCTACACCTTC
CDR3: CASSQTAGDGYTF

V: TRBV4-1
J: TRBJ1-2
D: .
size: .
DNA: TGCGCCAGCAGCCAAGCGCAGGGCAACCACTATGGCTACACCTTC
CDR3: CASSQAQGNHYGYTF

V: TRBV15
J: TRBJ1-3
D: .
size: .
DNA: TGTGCCACCAGCAGAGATAAGGGGACATTCCCCTCTGGAAACACCATATATTTT
CDR3: CATSRDKGTFPSGNTIYF

V: TRBV6-5
J: TRBJ2-7
D: .
size: .
DNA: TGTGCCAGCAAAACAGCACTCTACAACCCTCGTGAGCAGTACTTC
CDR3: CASKTALYNPREQYF

V: TRBV7-3
J: TRBJ2-2
D: TRBD2
size: .
DNA: TGTGCCAGCAGCTTATTCGGGACTAGCTTTACCGGGGAGCTGTTTTTT
CDR3: CASSLFGTSFTGELFF

V: TRBV19
J: TRBJ1-1
D: .
size: few
DNA: TGTGCCAGTAGTATAGATTATAAGCCATCTTGGGAGACTGAAGCTTTCTTT
CDR3: CASSIDYKPSWETEAFF

V: TRBV6-1
J: TRBJ1-1
D: TRBD1
size: .
DNA: TGTGCCAGCAGTATGGGACAGGGGGCAACTGAAGCTTTCTTT
CDR3: CASSMGQGATEAFF

V: TRBV19
J: TRBJ1-5
D: TRBD1
size: .
DNA: TGTGCCGGTCGGACAGGGGAACAGCCCCAGCATTTT
CDR3: CAGRTGEQPQHF

V: TRBV5-1
J: TRBJ1-5
D: .
size: once
DNA: TGCGCCAGCAGCTTAGCTGGAGATAGCAATCAGCCCCAGCATTTT
CDR3: CASSLAGDSNQPQHF

V: TRBV20-1
J: TRBJ1-2
D: TRBD1
size: few
DNA: TGCAGTGCTAGTTTCTCAGGGGGCCTCTATGGCTACACCTTC
CDR3: CSASFSGGLYGYTF

V: TRBV6-6
J: TRBJ1-5
D: .
size: .
DNA: TGTGCCAGCATGACCCTTGGGGCGGATCAGCCCCAGCATTTT
CDR3: CASMTLGADQPQHF

V: TRBV19
J: TRBJ2-2
D: TRBD2
size: .
DNA: TGTGCCAGTTTCCGTACTAGCGGGGGACCCACCGGGGAGCTGTTTTTT
CDR3: CASFRTSGGPTGELFF

V: TRBV27
J: TRBJ2-3
D: .
size: .
DNA: TGTGCCAGCTCTCCGAGCCGGGTCACAGATACGCAGTATTTT
CDR3: CASSPSRVTDTQYF

V: TRBV6-7
J: TRBJ1-6
D: .
size: .
DNA: TGTGCCAGCAGTTACTCGCTCGGGAGATCCTATAATTCACCCCTCCACTTT
CDR3: CASSYSLGRSYNSPLHF

V: TRBV19
J: TRBJ2-5
D: TRBD1
size: .
DNA: TGTGCCAGTAGTATCCTAGGGACAGGCGGGCAAGAGACCCAGTACTTC
CDR3: CASSILGTGGQETQYF

V: TRBV19
J: TRBJ2-5
D: TRBD2
size: .
DNA: TGTGCCAGTAGTAAGGGACTAGCGGATCAAGAGACCCAGTACTTC
CDR3: CASSKGLADQETQYF

V: TRBV18
J: TRBJ2-7
D: .
size: .
DNA: TGTGCCAGCTCACCCCAGGACAGTTCCTACGAGCAGTACTTC
CDR3: CASSPQDSSYEQYF